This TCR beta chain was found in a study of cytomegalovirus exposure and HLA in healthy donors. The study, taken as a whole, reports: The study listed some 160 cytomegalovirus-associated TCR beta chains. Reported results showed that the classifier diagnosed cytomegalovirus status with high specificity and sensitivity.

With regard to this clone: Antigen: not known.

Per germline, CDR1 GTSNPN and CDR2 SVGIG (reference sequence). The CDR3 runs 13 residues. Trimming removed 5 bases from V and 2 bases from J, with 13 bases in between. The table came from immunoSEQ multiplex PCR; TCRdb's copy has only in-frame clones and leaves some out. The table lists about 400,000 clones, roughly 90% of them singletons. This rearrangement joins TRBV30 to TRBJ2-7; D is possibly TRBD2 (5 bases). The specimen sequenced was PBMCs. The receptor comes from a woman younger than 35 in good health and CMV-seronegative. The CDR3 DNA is TGTGCCTGGGGAGGCCAGTTTCCCTACGAGCAGTACTTC. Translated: CAWGGQFPYEQYF.